This is a list of T cell receptor beta chains from one sample in a study of cytomegalovirus exposure and HLA in healthy donors. TCRdb keeps only in-frame clones here, not all; method: immunoSEQ multiplex PCR. The sample shows roughly 100,000 clones, approximately 82% of them seen only once. The sample taken for sequencing was PBMCs. These receptors were collected from a man aged 35-49 years in good health and CMV-seronegative. The CDR3 runs from the conserved cysteine through the conserved F or W. Each record gives: CDR3 protein, CDR3 DNA, V gene, D gene, clone size, J gene. The D gene is left open where the match is weak. Clone size is not always given. Where it is, it says once, few, many or a class for expanded clones.

CDR3aa: CASSWGGDEAFF
CDR3nt: TGCGCCAGCAGCTGGGGGGGAGATGAAGCTTTCTTT
v_gene: TRBV5-1
d_gene: .
abundance: .
j_gene: TRBJ1-1

CDR3aa: CASSYGEDTQYF
CDR3nt: TGTGCCAGCAGTTATGGAGAAGATACGCAGTATTTT
v_gene: TRBV6-6
d_gene: .
abundance: .
j_gene: TRBJ2-3

CDR3aa: CASSVAGWGIQETQYF
CDR3nt: TGTGCCAGCAGCGTCGCAGGATGGGGCATACAAGAGACCCAGTACTTC
v_gene: TRBV11-2
d_gene: .
abundance: .
j_gene: TRBJ2-5

CDR3aa: CASSPNRGGTDTQYF
CDR3nt: TGTGCCAGCAGCCCTAATCGCGGGGGCACAGATACGCAGTATTTT
v_gene: TRBV6-1
d_gene: .
abundance: once
j_gene: TRBJ2-3

CDR3aa: CASAYRASTDTQYF
CDR3nt: TGCGCCAGCGCTTACAGGGCCAGCACAGATACGCAGTATTTT
v_gene: TRBV5-1
d_gene: .
abundance: few
j_gene: TRBJ2-3

CDR3aa: CASSPPYSNQPQHF
CDR3nt: TGTGCCAGCTCACCACCCTATAGCAATCAGCCCCAGCATTTT
v_gene: TRBV18
d_gene: .
abundance: few
j_gene: TRBJ1-5

CDR3aa: CASSVAAGGNTEAFF
CDR3nt: TGTGCCAGTAGTGTGGCGGCAGGGGGAAACACTGAAGCTTTCTTT
v_gene: TRBV19
d_gene: TRBD1
abundance: few
j_gene: TRBJ1-1

CDR3aa: CASSAGGAAYGYTF
CDR3nt: TGTGCCAGCAGTGCAGGGGGCGCAGCCTATGGCTACACCTTT
v_gene: TRBV5-6
d_gene: TRBD1
abundance: .
j_gene: TRBJ1-2

CDR3aa: CASSLDRGSEAFF
CDR3nt: TGTGCCAGCAGCTTAGATCGGGGGTCTGAAGCTTTCTTT
v_gene: TRBV11-2
d_gene: .
abundance: .
j_gene: TRBJ1-1

CDR3aa: CASSPQTGVRTEAFF
CDR3nt: TGTGCCAGCAGCCCCCAGACAGGGGTAAGGACTGAAGCTTTCTTT
v_gene: TRBV7-8
d_gene: TRBD1
abundance: .
j_gene: TRBJ1-1

CDR3aa: CASSLVQGTYNEQFF
CDR3nt: TGTGCCAGCAGCTTAGTTCAGGGGACCTACAATGAGCAGTTCTTC
v_gene: TRBV7-3
d_gene: .
abundance: .
j_gene: TRBJ2-1

CDR3aa: CASSPGAGYTF
CDR3nt: TGTGCCAGCAGCCCTGGGGCTGGCTACACCTTC
v_gene: TRBV14
d_gene: .
abundance: .
j_gene: TRBJ1-2

CDR3aa: CASSLAFRGDTEAFF
CDR3nt: TGCGCCAGCAGCTTGGCCTTCCGGGGGGACACTGAAGCTTTCTTT
v_gene: TRBV5-1
d_gene: .
abundance: .
j_gene: TRBJ1-1

CDR3aa: CAIRGTGGNTEAFF
CDR3nt: TGTGCCATCAGGGGGACAGGGGGCAACACTGAAGCTTTCTTT
v_gene: TRBV10-3
d_gene: TRBD1
abundance: .
j_gene: TRBJ1-1

CDR3aa: CASNQRGGEETQYF
CDR3nt: TGTGCCAGTAATCAGCGGGGGGGCGAAGAGACCCAGTACTTC
v_gene: TRBV19
d_gene: TRBD2
abundance: .
j_gene: TRBJ2-5

CDR3aa: CASIPREARNYGYTF
CDR3nt: TGTGCCAGCATCCCCCGCGAGGCCAGAAACTATGGCTACACCTTC
v_gene: TRBV6-6
d_gene: .
abundance: .
j_gene: TRBJ1-2

CDR3aa: CSGSSTGDYGYTF
CDR3nt: TGCAGCGGGTCATCCACAGGGGACTATGGCTACACCTTC
v_gene: TRBV29-1
d_gene: TRBD1
abundance: .
j_gene: TRBJ1-2

CDR3aa: CASSGGARNEQFF
CDR3nt: TGTGCCAGCAGCGGGGGGGCCCGCAATGAGCAGTTCTTC
v_gene: TRBV7-2
d_gene: .
abundance: .
j_gene: TRBJ2-1

CDR3aa: CASSEGVGFGYTF
CDR3nt: TGCGCCAGCAGTGAAGGGGTGGGGTTTGGCTACACCTTC
v_gene: TRBV10-2
d_gene: .
abundance: .
j_gene: TRBJ1-2

CDR3aa: CASMRGNPSLGYTF
CDR3nt: TGTGCCAGCATGCGGGGGAACCCCTCCCTTGGCTACACCTTC
v_gene: TRBV6-5
d_gene: .
abundance: .
j_gene: TRBJ1-2

CDR3aa: CASSQEVGPGGPSADTQYF
CDR3nt: TGCGCCAGCAGCCAAGAGGTGGGACCGGGGGGGCCTTCGGCAGATACGCAGTATTTT
v_gene: TRBV4-1
d_gene: TRBD2
abundance: .
j_gene: TRBJ2-3

CDR3aa: CASSFIRGHLTEAFF
CDR3nt: TGTGCCAGCAGTTTTATCAGGGGTCATCTCACTGAAGCTTTCTTT
v_gene: TRBV7-9
d_gene: .
abundance: .
j_gene: TRBJ1-1

CDR3aa: CASSLRQGSTEAFF
CDR3nt: TGTGCCAGCAGCTTACGACAGGGTAGCACTGAAGCTTTCTTT
v_gene: TRBV13
d_gene: TRBD1
abundance: .
j_gene: TRBJ1-1

CDR3aa: CSGVQGRETEAFF
CDR3nt: TGCAGCGGAGTACAGGGGCGAGAGACTGAAGCTTTCTTT
v_gene: TRBV29-1
d_gene: TRBD1
abundance: .
j_gene: TRBJ1-1

CDR3aa: CASSTTGTSSYNEQFF
CDR3nt: TGTGCCAGCAGCACGACCGGGACTAGCTCTTACAATGAGCAGTTCTTC
v_gene: TRBV7-6
d_gene: TRBD2
abundance: .
j_gene: TRBJ2-1

CDR3aa: CAILRGDNEQFF
CDR3nt: TGTGCCATCCTCAGGGGGGACAATGAGCAGTTCTTC
v_gene: TRBV6-1
d_gene: .
abundance: once
j_gene: TRBJ2-1

CDR3aa: CASSAGQLYNEQFF
CDR3nt: TGTGCCAGCAGCGCAGGACAGCTATACAATGAGCAGTTCTTC
v_gene: TRBV5-4
d_gene: .
abundance: once
j_gene: TRBJ2-1

CDR3aa: CASSLSFGGAVKETQYF
CDR3nt: TGTGCCAGCAGCTTAAGTTTCGGGGGGGCTGTTAAAGAGACCCAGTACTTC
v_gene: TRBV5-4
d_gene: TRBD2
abundance: .
j_gene: TRBJ2-5

CDR3aa: CASSRGGGHNEQFF
CDR3nt: TGTGCCAGCAGCCGAGGAGGTGGCCACAATGAGCAGTTCTTC
v_gene: TRBV9
d_gene: .
abundance: .
j_gene: TRBJ2-1

CDR3aa: CSVLHGRSYNEQFF
CDR3nt: TGCAGCGTTTTGCATGGGCGTTCCTACAATGAGCAGTTCTTC
v_gene: TRBV29-1
d_gene: .
abundance: .
j_gene: TRBJ2-1

CDR3aa: CASRIGQNNQPQHF
CDR3nt: TGTGCCAGCAGAATAGGACAGAACAATCAGCCCCAGCATTTT
v_gene: TRBV6-6
d_gene: .
abundance: .
j_gene: TRBJ1-5

CDR3aa: CASSLSGALISYEQYF
CDR3nt: TGTGCCAGCAGTTTATCAGGGGCCCTAATCTCCTACGAGCAGTACTTC
v_gene: TRBV28
d_gene: .
abundance: few
j_gene: TRBJ2-7

CDR3aa: CASCYSVPGHLENSPLHF
CDR3nt: TGTGCCAGCTGTTATTCGGTACCGGGACACCTTGAAAATTCACCCCTCCACTTT
v_gene: TRBV27
d_gene: .
abundance: few
j_gene: TRBJ1-6

CDR3aa: CASSLRWPDTDTQYF
CDR3nt: TGTGCCAGCAGCCTCCGCTGGCCAGACACAGATACGCAGTATTTT
v_gene: TRBV4-2
d_gene: .
abundance: .
j_gene: TRBJ2-3

CDR3aa: CASSLGITDTQYF
CDR3nt: TGTGCCAGCAGCCTCGGGATCACAGATACGCAGTATTTT
v_gene: TRBV5-5
d_gene: .
abundance: .
j_gene: TRBJ2-3

CDR3aa: CASSEGQGADSPLHF
CDR3nt: TGTGCCAGCAGCGAGGGACAGGGGGCAGATTCACCCCTCCACTTT
v_gene: TRBV9
d_gene: TRBD1
abundance: once
j_gene: TRBJ1-6

CDR3aa: CASSVGRASTDTQYF
CDR3nt: TGTGCCAGCAGCGTAGGCAGGGCGAGCACAGATACGCAGTATTTT
v_gene: TRBV9
d_gene: .
abundance: few
j_gene: TRBJ2-3

CDR3aa: CASSRDGGDEKLFF
CDR3nt: TGCGCCAGCAGCCGTGATGGGGGGGATGAAAAACTGTTTTTT
v_gene: TRBV5-1
d_gene: .
abundance: .
j_gene: TRBJ1-4

CDR3aa: CSALRNEQFF
CDR3nt: TGCAGTGCCCTCCGGAATGAGCAGTTCTTC
v_gene: TRBV20-1
d_gene: .
abundance: .
j_gene: TRBJ2-1

CDR3aa: CASTQRGQGADTQYF
CDR3nt: TGTGCCAGCACCCAAAGGGGGCAGGGAGCAGATACGCAGTATTTT
v_gene: TRBV2
d_gene: TRBD1
abundance: .
j_gene: TRBJ2-3

CDR3aa: CASSPSDRVNTEAFF
CDR3nt: TGTGCCAGCAGCCCGTCCGACAGGGTGAACACTGAAGCTTTCTTT
v_gene: TRBV4-2
d_gene: TRBD1
abundance: .
j_gene: TRBJ1-1

CDR3aa: CASSRQGLNSPLHF
CDR3nt: TGTGCCAGCAGTAGACAGGGACTTAATTCACCCCTCCACTTT
v_gene: TRBV6-5
d_gene: TRBD1
abundance: .
j_gene: TRBJ1-6

CDR3aa: CASSLQSFFGYTF
CDR3nt: TGTGCCAGCAGCTTGCAAAGCTTCTTTGGCTACACCTTC
v_gene: TRBV5-6
d_gene: .
abundance: .
j_gene: TRBJ1-2

CDR3aa: CASSIYRGQRDNEQFF
CDR3nt: TGTGCCAGCAGCATCTACAGGGGGCAAAGGGACAATGAGCAGTTCTTC
v_gene: TRBV5-5
d_gene: TRBD1
abundance: .
j_gene: TRBJ2-1

CDR3aa: CASSLSSAGFLRNYGYTF
CDR3nt: TGTGCCAGCAGCTTAAGTTCGGCAGGGTTTCTAAGAAACTATGGCTACACCTTC
v_gene: TRBV7-9
d_gene: .
abundance: .
j_gene: TRBJ1-2

CDR3aa: CASSLRGGGAYEQYF
CDR3nt: TGTGCCAGCAGTTTAAGGGGCGGGGGCGCCTACGAGCAGTACTTC
v_gene: TRBV27
d_gene: .
abundance: few
j_gene: TRBJ2-7

CDR3aa: CASSYGTGNSPLHF
CDR3nt: TGTGCCAGCAGTTACGGGACAGGGAATTCACCCCTCCACTTT
v_gene: TRBV6-6
d_gene: TRBD1
abundance: .
j_gene: TRBJ1-6

CDR3aa: CASSPGQDSYEQYF
CDR3nt: TGTGCCAGCTCCCCTGGACAGGATTCCTACGAGCAGTACTTC
v_gene: TRBV18
d_gene: TRBD1
abundance: .
j_gene: TRBJ2-7

CDR3aa: CASSLASIAGGSWTGELFF
CDR3nt: TGCGCCAGCAGCTTAGCCAGTATAGCGGGGGGATCTTGGACCGGGGAGCTGTTTTTT
v_gene: TRBV5-1
d_gene: TRBD2
abundance: .
j_gene: TRBJ2-2

CDR3aa: CASSMKGGQPQHF
CDR3nt: TGTGCCAGTAGTATGAAAGGAGGACAGCCCCAGCATTTT
v_gene: TRBV19
d_gene: .
abundance: once
j_gene: TRBJ1-5

CDR3aa: CSCHSYNEQFF
CDR3nt: TGCAGTTGCCATAGCTACAATGAGCAGTTCTTC
v_gene: TRBV20-1
d_gene: .
abundance: .
j_gene: TRBJ2-1

CDR3aa: CASSPGQGSFSGNTIYF
CDR3nt: TGTGCCAGCAGCCCCGGACAGGGGTCGTTCTCTGGAAACACCATATATTTT
v_gene: TRBV11-2
d_gene: TRBD1
abundance: .
j_gene: TRBJ1-3

CDR3aa: CASSAGLNYEQYF
CDR3nt: TGTGCCAGTAGTGCGGGACTGAACTACGAGCAGTACTTC
v_gene: TRBV19
d_gene: .
abundance: .
j_gene: TRBJ2-7

CDR3aa: CASSRTSGGREEQFF
CDR3nt: TGCGCCAGCAGCAGGACTAGCGGGGGCCGGGAGGAGCAGTTCTTC
v_gene: TRBV5-1
d_gene: TRBD2
abundance: few
j_gene: TRBJ2-1